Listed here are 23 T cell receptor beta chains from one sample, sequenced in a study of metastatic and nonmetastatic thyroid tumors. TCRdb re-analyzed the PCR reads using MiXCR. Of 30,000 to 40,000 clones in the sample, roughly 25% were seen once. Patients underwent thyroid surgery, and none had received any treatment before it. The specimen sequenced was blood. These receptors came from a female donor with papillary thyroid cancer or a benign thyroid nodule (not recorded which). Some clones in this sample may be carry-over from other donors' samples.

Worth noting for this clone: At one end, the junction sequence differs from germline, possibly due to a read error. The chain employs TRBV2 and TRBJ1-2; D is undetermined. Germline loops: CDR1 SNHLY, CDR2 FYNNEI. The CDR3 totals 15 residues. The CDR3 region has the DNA TGTGTCAGCCGGAGTCGCGAGGCGATGAGCTATGGCTACACCTTC. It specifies CVSRSREAMSYGYTF.

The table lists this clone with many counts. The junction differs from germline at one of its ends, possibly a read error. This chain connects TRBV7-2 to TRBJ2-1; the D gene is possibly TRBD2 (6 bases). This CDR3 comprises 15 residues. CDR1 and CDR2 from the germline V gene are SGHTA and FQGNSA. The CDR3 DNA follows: TGTGCCAGCAGTAACTCGGAGGGCGCCTACAATGAGCAGCTCTTC. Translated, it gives CASSNSEGAYNEQLF.

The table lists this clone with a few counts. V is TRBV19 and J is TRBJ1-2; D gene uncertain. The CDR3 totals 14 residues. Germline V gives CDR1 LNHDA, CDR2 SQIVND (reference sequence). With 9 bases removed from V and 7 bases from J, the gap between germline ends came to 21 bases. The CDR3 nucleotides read TGTGCCAGCCAACCAGCATCGCCGGGCCGTGGCTACACCTTC. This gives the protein CASQPASPGRGYTF. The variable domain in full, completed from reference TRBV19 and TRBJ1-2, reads DGGITQSPKYLFRKEGQNVTLSCEQNLNHDAMYWYRQDPGQGLRLIYYSQIVNDFQKGDIAEGYSVSREKKESFPLTVTSAQKNPTAFYLCASQPASPGRGYTFGSGTRLTVV.

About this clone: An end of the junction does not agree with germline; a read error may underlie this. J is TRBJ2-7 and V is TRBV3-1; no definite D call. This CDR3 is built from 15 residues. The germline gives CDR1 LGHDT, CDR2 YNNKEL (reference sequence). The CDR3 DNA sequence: TGTGCCAGCAGCCCGTACGGACGGAAGTCCTACGATCAGTACTTC. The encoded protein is CASSPYGRKSYDQYF.

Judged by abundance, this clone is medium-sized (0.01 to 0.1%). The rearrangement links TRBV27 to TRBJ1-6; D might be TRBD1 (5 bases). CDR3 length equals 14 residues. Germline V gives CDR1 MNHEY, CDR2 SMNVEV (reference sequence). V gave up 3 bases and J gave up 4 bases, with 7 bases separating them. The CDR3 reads CASSFQGYNSPLHF. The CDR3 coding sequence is TGTGCCAGCAGTTTTCAGGGTTATAATTCACCCCTCCACTTT.

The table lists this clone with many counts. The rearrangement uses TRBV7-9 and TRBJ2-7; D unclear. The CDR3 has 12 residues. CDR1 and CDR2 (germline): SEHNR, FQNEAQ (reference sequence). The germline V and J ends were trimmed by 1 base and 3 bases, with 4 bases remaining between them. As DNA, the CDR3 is TGTGCCAGCAGCTTAGTGATCTACGAGCAGTACTTC. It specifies CASSLVIYEQYF.

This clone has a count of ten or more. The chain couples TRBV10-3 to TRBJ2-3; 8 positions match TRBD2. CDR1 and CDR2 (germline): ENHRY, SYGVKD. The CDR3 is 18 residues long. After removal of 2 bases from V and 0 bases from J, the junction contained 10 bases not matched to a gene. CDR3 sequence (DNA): TGTGCCATCAGTGAGAAAACCGGGAGGGGACCTAGCACAGATACGCAGTATTTT. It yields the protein CAISEKTGRGPSTDTQYF.

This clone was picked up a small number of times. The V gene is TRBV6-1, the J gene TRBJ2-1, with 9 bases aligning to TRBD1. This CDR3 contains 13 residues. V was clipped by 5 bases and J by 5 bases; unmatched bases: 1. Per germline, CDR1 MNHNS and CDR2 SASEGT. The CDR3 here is CASSHRGHNEQFF. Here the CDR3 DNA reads TGTGCCAGCAGTCACAGGGGGCACAATGAGCAGTTCTTC.

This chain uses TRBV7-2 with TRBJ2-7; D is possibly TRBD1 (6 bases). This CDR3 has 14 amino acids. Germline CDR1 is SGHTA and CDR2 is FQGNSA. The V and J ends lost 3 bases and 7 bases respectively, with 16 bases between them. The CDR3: CASSFGQGSWEQYF. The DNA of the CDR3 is TGTGCCAGCAGCTTTGGTCAGGGGAGTTGGGAGCAGTACTTC.

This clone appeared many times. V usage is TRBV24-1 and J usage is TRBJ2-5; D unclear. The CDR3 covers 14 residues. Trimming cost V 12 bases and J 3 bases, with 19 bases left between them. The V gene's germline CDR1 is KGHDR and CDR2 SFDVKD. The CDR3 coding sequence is TGTGCCTTAACCATTCCGCAGCGTAAAGAGACCCAGTACTTC. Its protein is CALTIPQRKETQYF.

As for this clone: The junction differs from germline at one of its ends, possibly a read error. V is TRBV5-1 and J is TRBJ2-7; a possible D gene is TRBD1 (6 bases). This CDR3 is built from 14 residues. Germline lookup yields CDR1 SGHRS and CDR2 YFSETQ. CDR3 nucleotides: TGCGCCAGCAGTCCCGGGACATGGCACTACGAGCAGTATTTC. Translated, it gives CASSPGTWHYEQYF. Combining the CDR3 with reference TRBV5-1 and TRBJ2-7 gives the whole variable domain KAGVTQTPRYLIKTRGQQVTLSCSPISGHRSVSWYQQTPGQGLQFLFEYFSETQRNKGNFPGRFSGRQFSNSRSEMNVSTLELGDSALYLCASSPGTWHYEQYFGPGTRLTVT.

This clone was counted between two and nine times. The CDR3 DNA reads TGTGCCAGCAGTTTCCGGCGGGCCTACGAGCAGTACTTC. This encodes CASSFRRAYEQYF. The V call is TRBV27, the J call TRBJ2-7; weak D call: TRBD2 (5 bases). The germline V gene encodes CDR1 MNHEY and CDR2 SMNVEV (reference sequence). The CDR3 contains 13 residues. V dropped 3 bases and J dropped 2 bases, with 8 bases sitting between them.

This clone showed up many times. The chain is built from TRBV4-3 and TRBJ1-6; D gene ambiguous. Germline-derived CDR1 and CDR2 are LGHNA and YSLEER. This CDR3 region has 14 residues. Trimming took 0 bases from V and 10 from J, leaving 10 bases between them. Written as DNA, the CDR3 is TGCGCCAGCAGCCAAGATCTCGCGGAGTCACCCCTCCACTTT. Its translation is CASSQDLAESPLHF.

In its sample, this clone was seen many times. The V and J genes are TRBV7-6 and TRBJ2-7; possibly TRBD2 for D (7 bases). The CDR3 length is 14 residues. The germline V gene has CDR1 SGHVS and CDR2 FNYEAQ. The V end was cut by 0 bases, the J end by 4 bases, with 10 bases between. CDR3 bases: TGTGCCAGCAGCTTAGCCAGCGGGACATACGAGCAGTACTTC. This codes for CASSLASGTYEQYF. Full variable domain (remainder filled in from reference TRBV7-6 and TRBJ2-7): GAGVSQSPRYKVTKRGQDVALRCDPISGHVSLYWYRQALGQGPEFLTYFNYEAQQDKSGLPNDRFSAERPEGSISTLTIQRTEQRDSAMYRCASSLASGTYEQYFGPGTRLTVT.

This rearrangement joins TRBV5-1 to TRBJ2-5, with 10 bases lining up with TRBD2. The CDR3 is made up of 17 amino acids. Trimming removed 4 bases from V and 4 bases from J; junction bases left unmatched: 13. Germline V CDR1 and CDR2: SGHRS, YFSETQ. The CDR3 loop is CASSTGQRLAGVETQYF. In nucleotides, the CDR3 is TGCGCCAGCAGCACCGGACAGAGACTAGCGGGTGTAGAGACCCAGTACTTC. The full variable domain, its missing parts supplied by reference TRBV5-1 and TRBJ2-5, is KAGVTQTPRYLIKTRGQQVTLSCSPISGHRSVSWYQQTPGQGLQFLFEYFSETQRNKGNFPGRFSGRQFSNSRSEMNVSTLELGDSALYLCASSTGQRLAGVETQYFGPGTRLLVL.

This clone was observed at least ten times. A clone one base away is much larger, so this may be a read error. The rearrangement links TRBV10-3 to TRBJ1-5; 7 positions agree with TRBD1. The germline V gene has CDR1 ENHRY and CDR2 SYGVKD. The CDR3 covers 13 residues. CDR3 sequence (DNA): TGTGCCGTCAGTGACAGGGGCAATCAGCCCCAGCATTTT. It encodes CAVSDRGNQPQHF.

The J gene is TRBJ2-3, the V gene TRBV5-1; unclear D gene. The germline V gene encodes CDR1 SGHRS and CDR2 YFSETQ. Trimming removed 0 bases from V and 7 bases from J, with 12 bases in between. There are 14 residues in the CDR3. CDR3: CASSLEVSVYTQYF. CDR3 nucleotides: TGCGCCAGCAGCTTGGAGGTGTCGGTATATACGCAGTATTTT. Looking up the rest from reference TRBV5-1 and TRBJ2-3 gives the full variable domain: KAGVTQTPRYLIKTRGQQVTLSCSPISGHRSVSWYQQTPGQGLQFLFEYFSETQRNKGNFPGRFSGRQFSNSRSEMNVSTLELGDSALYLCASSLEVSVYTQYFGPGTRLTVL.

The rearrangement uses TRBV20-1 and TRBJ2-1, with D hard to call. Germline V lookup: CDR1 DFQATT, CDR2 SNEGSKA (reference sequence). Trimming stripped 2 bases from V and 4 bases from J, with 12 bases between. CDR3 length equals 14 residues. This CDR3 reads CSARSGLDYNEQFF. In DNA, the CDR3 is TGCAGTGCTAGATCCGGATTAGATTACAATGAGCAGTTCTTC.

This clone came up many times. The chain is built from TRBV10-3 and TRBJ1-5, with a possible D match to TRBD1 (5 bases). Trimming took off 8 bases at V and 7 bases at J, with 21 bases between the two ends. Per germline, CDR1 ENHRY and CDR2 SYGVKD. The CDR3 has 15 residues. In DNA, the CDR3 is TGTGCCATCGCCCCGGGGGGGGAAAAGGGACAGCCCCAGCATTTT. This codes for CAIAPGGEKGQPQHF.

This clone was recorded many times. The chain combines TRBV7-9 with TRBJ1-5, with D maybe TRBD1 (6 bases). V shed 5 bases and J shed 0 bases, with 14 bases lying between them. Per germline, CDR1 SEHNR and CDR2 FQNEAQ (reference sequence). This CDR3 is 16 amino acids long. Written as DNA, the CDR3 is TGTGCCAGCAGCATCTCCGGGACAAATAGCAATCAGCCCCAGCATTTT. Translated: CASSISGTNSNQPQHF. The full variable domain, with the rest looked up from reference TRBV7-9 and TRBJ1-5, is DTGVSQNPRHKITKRGQNVTFRCDPISEHNRLYWYRQTLGQGPEFLTYFQNEAQLEKSRLLSDRFSAERPKGSFSTLEIQRTEQGDSAMYLCASSISGTNSNQPQHFGDGTRLSIL.

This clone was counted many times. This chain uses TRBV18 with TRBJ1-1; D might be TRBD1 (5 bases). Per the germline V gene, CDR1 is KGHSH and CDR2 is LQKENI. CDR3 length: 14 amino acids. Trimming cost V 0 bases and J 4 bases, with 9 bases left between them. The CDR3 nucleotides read TGTGCCAGCTCACCACCGGGGGGGAGCACTGAAGCTTTCTTT. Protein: CASSPPGGSTEAFF.

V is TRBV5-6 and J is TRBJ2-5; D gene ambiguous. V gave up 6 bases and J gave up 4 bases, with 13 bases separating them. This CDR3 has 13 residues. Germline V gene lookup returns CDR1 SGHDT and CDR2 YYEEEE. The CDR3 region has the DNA TGTGCCAGCATCTTTTACGACGCAGAGACCCAGTACTTC. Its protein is CASIFYDAETQYF.

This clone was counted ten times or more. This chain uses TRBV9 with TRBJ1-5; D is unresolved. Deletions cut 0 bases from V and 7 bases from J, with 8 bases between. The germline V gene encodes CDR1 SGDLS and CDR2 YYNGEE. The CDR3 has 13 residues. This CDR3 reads CASSVGPGQPQHF. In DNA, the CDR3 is TGTGCCAGCAGCGTAGGCCCGGGGCAGCCCCAGCATTTT.